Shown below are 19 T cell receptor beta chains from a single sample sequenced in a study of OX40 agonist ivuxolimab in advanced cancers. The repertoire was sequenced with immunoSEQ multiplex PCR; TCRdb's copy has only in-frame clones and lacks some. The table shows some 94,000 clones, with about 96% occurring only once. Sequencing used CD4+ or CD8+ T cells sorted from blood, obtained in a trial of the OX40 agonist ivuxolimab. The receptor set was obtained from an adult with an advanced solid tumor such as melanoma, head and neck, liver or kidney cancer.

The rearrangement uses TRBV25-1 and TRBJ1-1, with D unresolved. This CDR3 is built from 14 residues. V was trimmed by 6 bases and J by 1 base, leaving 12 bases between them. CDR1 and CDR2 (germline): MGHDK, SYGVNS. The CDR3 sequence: CASRGRDSNTEAFF. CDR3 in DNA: TGTGCCAGCAGAGGACGGGATTCGAACACTGAAGCTTTCTTT. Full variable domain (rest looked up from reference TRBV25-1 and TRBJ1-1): EADIYQTPRYLVIGTGKKITLECSQTMGHDKMYWYQQDPGMELHLIHYSYGVNSTEKGDLSSESTVSRIRTEHFPLTLESARPSHTSQYLCASRGRDSNTEAFFGQGTRLTVV.

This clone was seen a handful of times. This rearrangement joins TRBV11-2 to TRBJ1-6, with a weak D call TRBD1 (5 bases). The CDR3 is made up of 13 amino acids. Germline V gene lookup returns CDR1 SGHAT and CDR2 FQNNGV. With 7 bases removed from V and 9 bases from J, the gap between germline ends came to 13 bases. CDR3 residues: CASKPGPSSPLHF. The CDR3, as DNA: TGTGCCAGCAAACCGGGACCGAGTTCACCCCTCCACTTT.

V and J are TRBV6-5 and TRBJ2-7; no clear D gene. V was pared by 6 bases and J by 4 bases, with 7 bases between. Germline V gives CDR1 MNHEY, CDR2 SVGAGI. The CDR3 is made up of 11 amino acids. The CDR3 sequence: CASSSAYEQYF. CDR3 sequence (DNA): TGTGCCAGCAGCTCAGCTTACGAGCAGTACTTC.

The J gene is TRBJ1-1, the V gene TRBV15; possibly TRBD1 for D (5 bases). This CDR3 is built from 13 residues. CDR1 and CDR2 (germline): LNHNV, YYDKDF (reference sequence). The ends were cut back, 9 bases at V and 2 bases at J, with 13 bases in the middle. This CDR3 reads CATSTRDNTEAFF. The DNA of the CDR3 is TGTGCCACTTCAACGCGGGACAACACTGAAGCTTTCTTT.

Here the CDR3 DNA reads TGTGCCAGTTCCAACGGAGCGACCGAGCAGTACTTC. Protein: CASSNGATEQYF. This chain uses TRBV19 with TRBJ2-7; no clear D gene. V was trimmed by 8 bases and J by 6 bases, leaving 14 bases between them. The germline CDR1 and CDR2 sequences are LNHDA and SQIVND (reference sequence). The CDR3 is made up of 12 amino acids.

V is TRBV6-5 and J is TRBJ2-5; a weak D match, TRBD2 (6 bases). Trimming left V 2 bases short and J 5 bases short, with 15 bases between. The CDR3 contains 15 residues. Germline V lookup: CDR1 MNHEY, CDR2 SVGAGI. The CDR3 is CASSYGTHSAETQYF. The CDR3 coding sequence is TGTGCCAGCAGTTACGGGACTCATAGCGCGGAGACCCAGTACTTC.

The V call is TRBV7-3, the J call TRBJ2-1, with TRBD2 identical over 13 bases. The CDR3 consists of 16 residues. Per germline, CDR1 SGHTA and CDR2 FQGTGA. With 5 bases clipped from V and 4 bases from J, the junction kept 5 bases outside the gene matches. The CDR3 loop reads CASSLRTSGSYNEQFF. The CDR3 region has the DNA TGTGCCAGCAGCCTTAGGACTAGCGGGAGTTACAATGAGCAGTTCTTC.

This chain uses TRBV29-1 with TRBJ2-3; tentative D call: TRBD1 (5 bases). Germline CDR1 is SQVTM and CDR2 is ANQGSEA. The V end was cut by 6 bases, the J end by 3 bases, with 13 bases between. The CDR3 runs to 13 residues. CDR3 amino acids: CSVELGLTDTQYF. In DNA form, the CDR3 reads TGCAGCGTGGAACTGGGGCTTACAGATACGCAGTATTTT.

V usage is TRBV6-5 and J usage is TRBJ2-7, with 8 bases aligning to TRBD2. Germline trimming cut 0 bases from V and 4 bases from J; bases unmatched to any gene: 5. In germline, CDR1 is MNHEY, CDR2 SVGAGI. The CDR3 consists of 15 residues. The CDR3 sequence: CASSYSKAGVYEQYF. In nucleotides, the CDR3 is TGTGCCAGCAGTTACTCAAAAGCGGGGGTTTACGAGCAGTACTTC.

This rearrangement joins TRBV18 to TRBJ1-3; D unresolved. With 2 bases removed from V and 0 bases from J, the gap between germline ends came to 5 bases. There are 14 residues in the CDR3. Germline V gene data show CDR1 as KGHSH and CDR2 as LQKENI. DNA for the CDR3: TGTGCCAGCTCACCAGGCAGCTCTGGAAACACCATATATTTT. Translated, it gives CASSPGSSGNTIYF.

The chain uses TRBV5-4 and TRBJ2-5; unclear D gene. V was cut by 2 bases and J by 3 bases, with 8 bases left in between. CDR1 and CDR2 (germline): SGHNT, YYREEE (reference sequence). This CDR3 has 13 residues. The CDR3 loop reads CASSFRVEETQYF. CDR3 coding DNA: TGTGCCAGCAGCTTTAGGGTGGAAGAGACCCAGTACTTC. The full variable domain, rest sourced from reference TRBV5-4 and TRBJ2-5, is ETGVTQSPTHLIKTRGQQVTLRCSSQSGHNTVSWYQQALGQGPQFIFQYYREEENGRGNFPPRFSGLQFPNYSSELNVNALELDDSALYLCASSFRVEETQYFGPGTRLLVL.

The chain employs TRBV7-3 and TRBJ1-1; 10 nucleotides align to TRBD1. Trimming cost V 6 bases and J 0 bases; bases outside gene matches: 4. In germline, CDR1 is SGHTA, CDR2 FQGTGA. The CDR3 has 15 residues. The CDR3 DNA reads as TGTGCCAGCAGGGACAGGGGGTCCATGAACACTGAAGCTTTCTTT. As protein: CASRDRGSMNTEAFF.

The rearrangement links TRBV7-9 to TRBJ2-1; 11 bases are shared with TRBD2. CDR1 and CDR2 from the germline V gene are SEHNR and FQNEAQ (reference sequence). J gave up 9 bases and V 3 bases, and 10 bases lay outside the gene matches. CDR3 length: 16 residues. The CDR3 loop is CASSFPLAGDEVEQFF. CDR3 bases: TGTGCCAGCAGCTTCCCACTAGCGGGAGATGAGGTTGAGCAGTTCTTC.

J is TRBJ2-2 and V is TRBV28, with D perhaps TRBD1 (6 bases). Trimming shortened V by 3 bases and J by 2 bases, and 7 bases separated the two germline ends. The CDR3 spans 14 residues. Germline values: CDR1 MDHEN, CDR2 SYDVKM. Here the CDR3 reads CASSFRGNTGELFF. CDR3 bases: TGTGCCAGCAGTTTCAGGGGAAACACCGGGGAGCTGTTTTTT.

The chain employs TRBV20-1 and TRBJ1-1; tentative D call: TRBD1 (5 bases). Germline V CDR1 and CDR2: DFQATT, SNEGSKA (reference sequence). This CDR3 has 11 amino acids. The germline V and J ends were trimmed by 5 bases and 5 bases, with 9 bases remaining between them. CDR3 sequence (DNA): TGCAGTGCTCGACAGTTTACTGAAGCTTTCTTT. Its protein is CSARQFTEAFF.

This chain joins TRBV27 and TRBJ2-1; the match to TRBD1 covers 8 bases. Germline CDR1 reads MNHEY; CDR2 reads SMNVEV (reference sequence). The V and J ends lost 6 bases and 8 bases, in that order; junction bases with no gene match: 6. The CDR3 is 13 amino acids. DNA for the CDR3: TGTGCCAGCAGCCTTTCAGGGGGCTATGAGCAGTTCTTC. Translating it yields CASSLSGGYEQFF.

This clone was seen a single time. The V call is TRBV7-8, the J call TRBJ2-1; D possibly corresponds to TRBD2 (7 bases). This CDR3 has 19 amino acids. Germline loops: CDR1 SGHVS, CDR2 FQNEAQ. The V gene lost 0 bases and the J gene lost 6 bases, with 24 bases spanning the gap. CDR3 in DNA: TGTGCCAGCAGCTTAGCGTACGGGGAGGGGGGGCGCTGGGCCAATGAGCAGTTCTTC. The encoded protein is CASSLAYGEGGRWANEQFF.

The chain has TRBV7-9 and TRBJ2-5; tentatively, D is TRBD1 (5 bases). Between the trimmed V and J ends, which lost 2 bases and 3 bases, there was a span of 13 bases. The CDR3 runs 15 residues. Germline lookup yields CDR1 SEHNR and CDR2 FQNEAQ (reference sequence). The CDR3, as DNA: TGTGCCAGCAGCTTATTAGGACATGGCGAAGAGACCCAGTACTTC. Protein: CASSLLGHGEETQYF.

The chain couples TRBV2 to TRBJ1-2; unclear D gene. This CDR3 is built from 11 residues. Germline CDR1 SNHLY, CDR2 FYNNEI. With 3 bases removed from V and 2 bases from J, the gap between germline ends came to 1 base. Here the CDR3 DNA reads TGTGCCAGCAGTGACAACTATGGCTACACCTTC. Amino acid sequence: CASSDNYGYTF.